A single sample gave rise to the 12 T cell receptor beta chains below, sequenced in a study of high-grade serous ovarian cancer treatment subgroups. Produced via immunoSEQ multiplex PCR; TCRdb's table is partial and in-frame only. The sample lists 4,000 to 5,000 clones, 65% to 80% seen once, with 9% to 15% in the top ten. Tumor samples were obtained before definitive surgery or chemotherapy. Material for sequencing was tumor tissue. The receptor source for this set is a human donor with high-grade serous ovarian cancer.

The chain recombines TRBV11-2 with TRBJ1-4, with 8 nucleotides matching TRBD1. Germline CDR1 and CDR2: SGHAT and FQNNGV. The CDR3 contains 15 residues. The junction had 7 bases not matched to a gene; V was cut back by 3 bases and J by 7 bases. The CDR3 DNA reads TGTGCCAGCAGCTTCGACAGGGGAGGGAGTGAAAAACTGTTTTTT. Its translation: CASSFDRGGSEKLFF.

This clone was counted between two and nine times. Other nucleotide sequences from this sample produce the same CDR3. This rearrangement joins TRBV7-2 to TRBJ2-1; possibly TRBD2 for D (6 bases). This CDR3 contains 15 residues. The V gene lost 1 base and the J gene lost 3 bases, with 10 bases spanning the gap. CDR1 is SGHTA, CDR2 FQGNSA, per germline. DNA of the CDR3: TGTGCCAGCAGCTTAGGAGTGGGGGGCTACAATGAGCAGTTCTTC. It specifies CASSLGVGGYNEQFF.

The gene calls are TRBV4-3 and TRBJ1-2, with unresolved D. CDR1 is LGHNA and CDR2 is YSLEER in the germline V gene. This CDR3 has 13 amino acids. Trimming left V 0 bases short and J 4 bases short, with 6 bases between. CDR3 bases: TGCGCCAGCAGCCAAGAGCCGGGCTATGGCTACACCTTC. Residues: CASSQEPGYGYTF.

This chain connects TRBV2 to TRBJ2-7; D is uncertain. Trimming cost V 6 bases and J 0 bases, with 9 bases left between them. Germline V CDR1 and CDR2: SNHLY, FYNNEI. This CDR3 has 13 residues. The CDR3 region has the DNA TGTGCCAGCAGCATCCCTCTCTCCTACGAGCAGTACTTC. Translation: CASSIPLSYEQYF.

The chain couples TRBV11-3 to TRBJ1-3; TRBD1 is a possible D gene (5 bases). V was trimmed by 6 bases and J by 5 bases, leaving 8 bases between them. This CDR3 comprises 12 residues. The germline V gene encodes CDR1 SGHNT and CDR2 YENEEA. This CDR3 is CASSYRRNTIYF. As DNA, the CDR3 is TGTGCCAGCAGTTACAGGAGAAACACCATATATTTT.

The rearrangement joins TRBV5-1 to TRBJ1-6, with D uncertain. V lost 0 bases, J lost 5 bases, and 9 bases lay in between. There are 15 residues in the CDR3. The germline V gene has CDR1 SGHRS and CDR2 YFSETQ. CDR3 in DNA: TGCGCCAGCAGCTTGGAAGGGAACAATAATTCACCCCTCCACTTT. It specifies CASSLEGNNNSPLHF.

This clone occurred a few times. The rearrangement uses TRBV12-5 and TRBJ2-1, with a tentative D call TRBD1 (5 bases). The CDR3 runs to 15 residues. CDR1 and CDR2 (germline): LGHNT, FRNRAP. Trimming removed 6 bases from V and 4 bases from J, with 16 bases in between. CDR3 nucleotide sequence: TGTGCTAGTGGCTCGCAGGGATACACTTACAATGAGCAGTTCTTC. The encoded protein is CASGSQGYTYNEQFF.

CDR3 sequence (DNA): TGTGCCAGTAGTATAGACTTTCTGCGCTCTGGGGCCAACGTCCTGACTTTC. It codes for CASSIDFLRSGANVLTF. J is TRBJ2-6 and V is TRBV19; unclear D gene. Trimming stripped 0 bases from V and 0 bases from J, with 9 bases between. Germline-derived CDR1 and CDR2 are LNHDA and SQIVND (reference sequence). The CDR3 extends over 17 amino acids.

The CDR3 here is CASSLQDRDTEAFF. The CDR3 DNA follows: TGCGCCAGCAGCCTACAGGACAGGGACACTGAAGCTTTCTTT. J is TRBJ1-1 and V is TRBV5-1; 8 bases agree with TRBD1. Germline V gene lookup returns CDR1 SGHRS and CDR2 YFSETQ. J gave up 3 bases and V 4 bases, and 5 bases lay outside the gene matches. The CDR3 loop spans 14 amino acids.

This clone was observed once. This rearrangement joins TRBV4-2 to TRBJ1-1; D unresolved. V was cut by 5 bases and J by 1 base, with 11 bases left in between. Looked up from germline, CDR1 is LGHNA and CDR2 is YNFKEQ. The CDR3 is made up of 14 amino acids. The CDR3 DNA reads TGTGCCAGCAGCTTGACTCAAACGAACACTGAAGCTTTCTTT. Its translation is CASSLTQTNTEAFF.

The rearrangement uses TRBV4-1 and TRBJ1-1, with a possible D match to TRBD1 (6 bases). The V end was cut by 3 bases, the J end by 0 bases, with 11 bases between. The CDR3 covers 15 residues. Germline CDR1 and CDR2: MGHRA and YSYEKL. The CDR3 sequence is CASSQTTGMNTEAFF. The CDR3 nucleotides read TGCGCCAGCAGCCAGACGACAGGCATGAACACTGAAGCTTTCTTT.

The rearrangement uses TRBV2 and TRBJ1-1, with a tentative D call TRBD1 (5 bases). CDR3 length equals 14 residues. Germline V gives CDR1 SNHLY, CDR2 FYNNEI. The V end lost 4 bases, the J end lost 1 base, and 10 bases lay between the germline ends. This chain's CDR3 is CASSVDSGNTEAFF. The CDR3 nucleotides read TGTGCCAGCAGTGTAGACAGCGGGAACACTGAAGCTTTCTTT.